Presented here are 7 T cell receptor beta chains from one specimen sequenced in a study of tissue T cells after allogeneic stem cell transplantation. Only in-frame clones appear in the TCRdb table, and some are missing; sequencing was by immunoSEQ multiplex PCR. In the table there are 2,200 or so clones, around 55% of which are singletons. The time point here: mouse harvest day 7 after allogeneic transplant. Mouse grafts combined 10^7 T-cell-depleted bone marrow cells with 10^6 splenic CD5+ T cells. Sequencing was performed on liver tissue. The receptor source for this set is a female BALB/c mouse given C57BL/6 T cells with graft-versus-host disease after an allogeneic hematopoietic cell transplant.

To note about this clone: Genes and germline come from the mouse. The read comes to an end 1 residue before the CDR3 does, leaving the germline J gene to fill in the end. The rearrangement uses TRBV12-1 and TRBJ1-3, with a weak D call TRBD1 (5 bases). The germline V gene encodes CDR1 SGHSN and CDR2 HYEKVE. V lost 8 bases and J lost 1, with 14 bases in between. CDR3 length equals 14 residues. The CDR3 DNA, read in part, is TGTGCCACAACGGGGGGGGGATCTGGAAATACGCTCTAT. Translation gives CATTGGGSGNTLY. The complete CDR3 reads CATTGGGSGNTLYF.

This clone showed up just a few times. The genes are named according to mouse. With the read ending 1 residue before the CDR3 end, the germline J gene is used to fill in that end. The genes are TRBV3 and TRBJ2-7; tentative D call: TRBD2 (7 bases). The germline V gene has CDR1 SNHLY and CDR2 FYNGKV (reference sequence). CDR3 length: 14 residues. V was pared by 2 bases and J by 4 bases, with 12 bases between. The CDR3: CASSLRLGAYEQYF. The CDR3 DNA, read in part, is TGTGCCAGCAGCTTACGGCTGGGGGCTTATGAACAGTAC.

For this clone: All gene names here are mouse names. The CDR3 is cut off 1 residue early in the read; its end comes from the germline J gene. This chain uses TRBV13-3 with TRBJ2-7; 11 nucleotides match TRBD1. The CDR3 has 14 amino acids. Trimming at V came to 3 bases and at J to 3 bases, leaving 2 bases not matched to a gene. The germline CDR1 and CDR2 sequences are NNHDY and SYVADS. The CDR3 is CASSAGQGGYEQYF. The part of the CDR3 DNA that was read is TGTGCCAGCAGTGCGGGACAGGGGGGCTATGAACAGTAC.

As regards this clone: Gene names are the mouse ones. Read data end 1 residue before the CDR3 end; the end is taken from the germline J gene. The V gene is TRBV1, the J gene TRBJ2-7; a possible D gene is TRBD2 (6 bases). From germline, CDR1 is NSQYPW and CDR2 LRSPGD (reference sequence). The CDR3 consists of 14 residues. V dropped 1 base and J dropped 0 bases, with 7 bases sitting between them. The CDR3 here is CTCSAAGASYEQYF. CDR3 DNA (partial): TGCACCTGCAGTGCAGCTGGGGCCTCCTATGAACAGTAC.

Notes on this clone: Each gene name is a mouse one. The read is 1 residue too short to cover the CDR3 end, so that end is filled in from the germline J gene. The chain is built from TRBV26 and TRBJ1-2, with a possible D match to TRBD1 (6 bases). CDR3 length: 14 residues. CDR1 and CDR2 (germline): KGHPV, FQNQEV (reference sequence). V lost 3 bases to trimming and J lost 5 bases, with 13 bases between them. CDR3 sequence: CASSLPQGWSDYTF. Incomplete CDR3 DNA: TGTGCCAGCAGTCTCCCACAGGGCTGGTCCGACTACACC.

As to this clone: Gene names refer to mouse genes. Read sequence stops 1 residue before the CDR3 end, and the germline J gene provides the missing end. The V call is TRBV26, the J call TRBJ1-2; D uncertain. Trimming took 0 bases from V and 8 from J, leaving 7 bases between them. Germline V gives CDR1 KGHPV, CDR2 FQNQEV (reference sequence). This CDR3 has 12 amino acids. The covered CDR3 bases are TGTGCCAGCAGTCTGTCGTCGAGGGACTACACC. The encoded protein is CASSLSSRDYT. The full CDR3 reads CASSLSSRDYTF.

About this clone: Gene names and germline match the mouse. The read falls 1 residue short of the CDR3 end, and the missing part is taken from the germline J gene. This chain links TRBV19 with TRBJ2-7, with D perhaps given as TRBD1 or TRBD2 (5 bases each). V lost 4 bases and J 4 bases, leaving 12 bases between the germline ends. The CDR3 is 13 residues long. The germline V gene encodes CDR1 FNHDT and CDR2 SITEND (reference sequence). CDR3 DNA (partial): TGTGCCAGCAGTCGGGACGGCAAATATGAACAGTAC. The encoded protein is CASSRDGKYEQY. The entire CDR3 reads CASSRDGKYEQYF.